The 27 T cell receptor beta chains listed next were all sequenced from one sample in a study of T cells in Graves' hyperthyroidism and ophthalmopathy (dated by TCRdb to about 2019). The library relied on multiplex PCR. The sequencer was an Illumina HiSeq 2000. Amplification of TCR beta CDR3 regions was carried out from RNA transcripts. A first-round RT-PCR of the TCR CDR3 used the HTBI primer set with the Qiagen OneStep RT-PCR kit. The public reads were quality trimmed at Q25 with fastp and then assembled into clones with MiXCR by TCRdb, keeping productive beta chains. Rows are combined by CDR3 protein, so each entry shows the most common genes and DNA. This sample comprises some 560,000 distinct CDR3 sequences, about 15% of them detected only once. The ten largest clones represent about 14% of the sample. The sequenced material came from blood. The receptors originated from a woman aged 40 to 50 with Graves' hyperthyroidism.

In the case of this clonotype: A much larger clone lies a single base off, so this may be a read error. V gene TRBV5-1 combines with J gene TRBJ2-7; D is perhaps TRBD2 (7 bases). CDR3 size: 16 residues. Per the germline V gene, CDR1 is SGHRS and CDR2 is YFSETQ. CDR3 amino acids: CASSLERGGGSHEQCF. The CDR3 coding sequence is TGCGCCAGCAGCTTGGAGCGGGGTGGGGGCTCCCACGAGCAGTGCTTC.

This clonotype has just a few counts. The chain is built from TRBV6-6 and TRBJ2-7, with 8 bases matching TRBD1. Trimming took 4 bases from V and 5 from J; bases not matched to a gene: 13. The CDR3 length is 16 residues. Per the germline V gene, CDR1 is MNHNY and CDR2 is SVGAGI (reference sequence). In DNA form, the CDR3 reads TGTGCCAGCAGTTCCTCGTTCAGGCCAGGGGGCAACGAGCAGTACTTC. It is translated as CASSSSFRPGGNEQYF.

In its sample, this clonotype was seen a few times. The J gene is TRBJ1-1, the V gene TRBV12-3 or TRBV12-4, with D hard to call. The V and J ends lost 0 bases and 6 bases respectively, with 17 bases between them. The CDR3 is 16 amino acids. CDR3 sequence reads: CASSLATVGPYAEAFF. The CDR3, as DNA: TGTGCCAGCAGTTTAGCAACAGTTGGACCCTACGCTGAAGCTTTCTTT.

This clonotype has a count of ten or more. The chain combines TRBV12-3 or TRBV12-4 with TRBJ2-5; a possible D gene is TRBD1 (6 bases). Trimming stripped 5 bases from V and 5 bases from J, with 18 bases between. This CDR3 comprises 15 residues. CDR3: CASSPQDSPVETQYF. CDR3 nucleotides: TGTGCCAGCAGTCCACAGGACAGCCCCGTCGAGACCCAGTACTTC.

The sample holds many counts of this clonotype. This sequence joins TRBV5-1 and TRBJ2-2; 8 nucleotides line up with TRBD2. CDR1 SGHRS and CDR2 YFSETQ come from the germline V gene. The length of the CDR3 is 17 residues. V shed 4 bases, J shed 6 bases, and the junction held 14 bases outside the gene matches. CDR3 DNA sequence: TGCGCCAGCAGCCCCAGCAAAGCGGGAGTGGTACCCGGGGAGCTGTTTTTT. Its protein product is CASSPSKAGVVPGELFF. The full variable domain, completed using reference TRBV5-1 and TRBJ2-2, is KAGVTQTPRYLIKTRGQQVTLSCSPISGHRSVSWYQQTPGQGLQFLFEYFSETQRNKGNFPGRFSGRQFSNSRSEMNVSTLELGDSALYLCASSPSKAGVVPGELFFGEGSRLTVL.

This clonotype was found many times. The CDR3 DNA reads as TGTGCCAGCAGCCTGGGACAGGGGGCTAAGGCAGATACGCAGTATTTT. This sequence encodes CASSLGQGAKADTQYF. The chain joins TRBV7-2 to TRBJ2-3, with 12 nucleotides matching TRBD1. The CDR3 length is 16 residues. Germline V CDR1 and CDR2: SGHTA, FQGNSA. V gave up 5 bases and J gave up 4 bases; unmatched junction bases: 7.

This clonotype was detected ten times or more. The chain links TRBV11-2 to TRBJ2-1; 10 bases fit TRBD1. Per germline, CDR1 SGHAT and CDR2 FQNNGV. J gave up 0 bases and V 6 bases, and 5 bases lay outside the gene matches. This CDR3 contains 16 residues. The DNA of the CDR3 is TGTGCCAGCAGAACGGGACAGGGGAGCTCCTACAATGAGCAGTTCTTC. It specifies CASRTGQGSSYNEQFF.

This clonotype has ten or more counts. V usage is TRBV20-1 and J usage is TRBJ2-1; maybe TRBD1 (7 bases). This CDR3 is 17 amino acids long. Looked up from germline, CDR1 is DFQATT and CDR2 is SNEGSKA (reference sequence). V was trimmed by 1 base and J by 4 bases, leaving 20 bases between them. CDR3 in DNA: TGCAGTGCTAGAGGAGGCGGGGAGACAGGGTCTTACAATGAGCAGTTCTTC. It yields the protein CSARGGGETGSYNEQFF.

Regarding this clonotype: One junction end disagrees with the germline gene, perhaps due to a read error. The chain is built from TRBV3-1 and TRBJ2-5; TRBD2 matches at 11 bases. CDR3 length: 14 amino acids. The germline V gene encodes CDR1 LGHDT and CDR2 YNNKEL (reference sequence). CDR3 sequence (DNA): TGTGCCAGCAGCCAAGATTTTTCGACTAGCGGGATCGACTTC. Protein product: CASSQDFSTSGIDF.

This clonotype was counted many times. The chain recombines TRBV3-1 with TRBJ2-7; possible D gene TRBD2, 6 bases. With 5 bases removed from V and 0 bases from J, the gap between germline ends came to 17 bases. CDR3 size: 16 residues. Germline V gives CDR1 LGHDT, CDR2 YNNKEL (reference sequence). In DNA form, the CDR3 reads TGTGCCAGCAGCGGTGAGCGGAGCGGGCTCTCCTACGAGCAGTACTTC. It specifies CASSGERSGLSYEQYF.

This clonotype was counted at least ten times. The chain uses TRBV6-6 and TRBJ2-7; the D is unclear. V was shortened by 2 bases and J by 4 bases, with 6 bases between the two germline ends. The length of the CDR3 is 12 residues. The germline V gene has CDR1 MNHNY and CDR2 SVGAGI (reference sequence). CDR3 in amino acids: CASSYPPYEQYF. DNA of the CDR3: TGTGCCAGCAGTTACCCCCCTTACGAGCAGTACTTC.

This clonotype was detected many times. V usage is TRBV30 and J usage is TRBJ1-4, with no clear D. Germline CDR1 GTSNPN, CDR2 SVGIG (reference sequence). This CDR3 is 14 amino acids long. Trimming removed 4 bases from V and 11 bases from J, with 20 bases in between. In nucleotides, the CDR3 is TGTGCCTGGATGAGTGAGGTCTTCGCTCCGAAACTGTTTTTT. It yields the protein CAWMSEVFAPKLFF.

This clonotype was counted many times. The chain recombines TRBV27 with TRBJ2-5, with D maybe TRBD1 (6 bases). This CDR3 has 14 amino acids. V was clipped by 5 bases and J by 3 bases, with 13 bases between them. Looked up from germline, CDR1 is MNHEY and CDR2 is SMNVEV (reference sequence). CDR3 coding DNA: TGTGCCAGCAGTGTTCAGGGGCGGGAAGAGACCCAGTACTTC. Its translation: CASSVQGREETQYF.

The rearrangement links TRBV20-1 to TRBJ2-7; 8 bases agree with TRBD2. CDR3 length: 15 residues. Looked up from germline, CDR1 is DFQATT and CDR2 is SNEGSKA (reference sequence). Trimming took 0 bases from V and 2 from J; bases not matched to a gene: 6. CDR3 sequence (DNA): TGCAGTGCTAGAGATTCCAGCGGGGGCCCCTACGAGCAGTACTTC. It specifies CSARDSSGGPYEQYF.

This clonotype was picked up a small number of times. The chain recombines TRBV10-3 with TRBJ2-7, with 7 bases aligning to TRBD1. This CDR3 comprises 15 residues. J lost 7 bases, V lost 0 bases, and 9 bases had no gene match. Germline V CDR1 and CDR2: ENHRY, SYGVKD. CDR3 sequence (DNA): TGTGCCATCAGTGAGTCGCCCCGGACAGGTATTGAGCAGTACTTC. It yields the protein CAISESPRTGIEQYF.

This clonotype was counted ten times or more. The chain employs TRBV20-1 and TRBJ2-2; 11 bases align to TRBD2. V lost 4 bases, J lost 7 bases, and 8 bases stayed unmatched. This CDR3 has 15 residues. Germline lookup yields CDR1 DFQATT and CDR2 SNEGSKA (reference sequence). The CDR3 reads CSAKPGLADRGELFF. For the CDR3, the DNA is TGCAGTGCTAAGCCGGGACTAGCGGATCGCGGGGAGCTGTTTTTT.

This clonotype was detected many times. The CDR3 protein is CASSLSDAKLYGYTF. The CDR3 DNA is TGTGCCAGCAGTCTCTCCGATGCGAAGCTTTATGGCTACACCTTC. The chain has TRBV28 and TRBJ1-2, with D hard to call. V lost 5 bases to trimming and J lost 5 bases, with 18 bases between them. This CDR3 spans 15 amino acids. Germline V lookup: CDR1 MDHEN, CDR2 SYDVKM.

This clonotype was seen at least ten times. The CDR3 loop is CASSLWGPYEQYF. CDR3 nucleotides: TGTGCCAGCAGTTTATGGGGTCCCTACGAGCAGTACTTC. The rearrangement links TRBV12-3 or TRBV12-4 to TRBJ2-7; unclear D gene. V shed 2 bases and J shed 2 bases, with 7 bases lying between them. CDR3 size: 13 residues.

This clonotype appeared a few times. V is TRBV9 and J is TRBJ2-3, with D unresolved. Germline V lookup: CDR1 SGDLS, CDR2 YYNGEE. This CDR3 region has 13 residues. The V end lost 3 bases, the J end lost 4 bases, and 9 bases lay between the germline ends. The CDR3 DNA follows: TGTGCCAGCAGCGCCTCCCCGTCAGATACGCAGTATTTT. Its translation: CASSASPSDTQYF.

Ten or more counts support this clonotype. The chain combines TRBV2 with TRBJ2-7; 8 nucleotides align to TRBD2. The germline CDR1 and CDR2 sequences are SNHLY and FYNNEI. The CDR3 totals 15 residues. Trimming at V came to 1 base and at J to 3 bases, leaving 5 bases not matched to a gene. In nucleotides, the CDR3 is TGTGCCAGCAGTGAAGAGACTAGCGAGATCTACGAGCAGTACTTC. Protein: CASSEETSEIYEQYF.

The chain is built from TRBV9 and TRBJ2-1; D might be TRBD1 (5 bases). The CDR3 runs to 13 residues. The germline V gene encodes CDR1 SGDLS and CDR2 YYNGEE. V was cut by 0 bases and J by 8 bases, with 9 bases left in between. CDR3 coding DNA: TGTGCCAGCAGCGTAGAAGGGGCAGATGAGCAGTTCTTC. As protein: CASSVEGADEQFF. Based on the CDR3 plus reference TRBV9 and TRBJ2-1, the full variable domain is DSGVTQTPKHLITATGQRVTLRCSPRSGDLSVYWYQQSLDQGLQFLIQYYNGEERAKGNILERFSAQQFPDLHSELNLSSLELGDSALYFCASSVEGADEQFFGPGTRLTVL.

V gene TRBV24-1 combines with J gene TRBJ2-1, with D maybe TRBD1 (6 bases). V gave up 4 bases and J gave up 9 bases, with 12 bases separating them. There are 13 residues in the CDR3. The germline V gene encodes CDR1 KGHDR and CDR2 SFDVKD. This CDR3 is CATSDPQGFEQFF. CDR3 nucleotides: TGTGCCACCAGTGACCCACAGGGTTTTGAGCAGTTCTTC.

At least ten counts were recorded for this clonotype. The chain is built from TRBV11-3 and TRBJ2-1; 7 bases map to TRBD2. With V trimmed by 5 bases and J by 5 bases, 3 bases remained unmatched. The CDR3 is 13 residues long. Per the germline V gene, CDR1 is SGHNT and CDR2 is YENEEA. This chain's CDR3 is CASSASGNNEQFF. The CDR3 nucleotides are TGTGCCAGCAGCGCTAGCGGAAACAATGAGCAGTTCTTC.

This clonotype was seen many times. The gene calls are TRBV12-3 or TRBV12-4 and TRBJ1-6; 8 bases agree with TRBD1. The CDR3 extends over 15 amino acids. The junction had 6 bases not matched to a gene; V was cut back by 4 bases and J by 7 bases. The CDR3 spells CASSSQGVGNSPLHF. CDR3 nucleotides: TGTGCCAGCAGTTCACAGGGGGTGGGGAATTCACCCCTCCACTTT.

In DNA, the CDR3 is TGTGCCAGCAGTGAATATGGACAAAACAATGAGCAGTTCTTC. Its translation: CASSEYGQNNEQFF. V usage is TRBV25-1 and J usage is TRBJ2-1; D possibly corresponds to TRBD1 (5 bases). This CDR3 is 14 amino acids long. Deletions cut 0 bases from V and 5 bases from J, with 8 bases between. From germline, CDR1 is MGHDK and CDR2 SYGVNS.

This clonotype was seen repeatedly, ten times or more. This rearrangement joins TRBV10-3 to TRBJ2-3, with 9 bases matching TRBD2. Germline CDR1 and CDR2: ENHRY and SYGVKD. CDR3 length: 13 amino acids. Losses at the gene ends were 9 bases for V and 5 bases for J; bases not matched to a gene: 6. CDR3 DNA: TGTGCCATTCTTAGCGGGAGAGGAGATACGCAGTATTTT. It yields the protein CAILSGRGDTQYF.

The chain uses TRBV9 and TRBJ1-2, with 9 bases fitting TRBD1. The ends lost 4 bases at V and 2 bases at J; junction bases unmatched: 15. CDR1 and CDR2 from the germline V gene are SGDLS and YYNGEE. This CDR3 contains 18 residues. CDR3 residues: CASSTSLGQGLGNYGYTF. The CDR3 DNA follows: TGTGCCAGCAGCACGAGCTTGGGACAGGGCTTAGGGAACTATGGCTACACCTTC.